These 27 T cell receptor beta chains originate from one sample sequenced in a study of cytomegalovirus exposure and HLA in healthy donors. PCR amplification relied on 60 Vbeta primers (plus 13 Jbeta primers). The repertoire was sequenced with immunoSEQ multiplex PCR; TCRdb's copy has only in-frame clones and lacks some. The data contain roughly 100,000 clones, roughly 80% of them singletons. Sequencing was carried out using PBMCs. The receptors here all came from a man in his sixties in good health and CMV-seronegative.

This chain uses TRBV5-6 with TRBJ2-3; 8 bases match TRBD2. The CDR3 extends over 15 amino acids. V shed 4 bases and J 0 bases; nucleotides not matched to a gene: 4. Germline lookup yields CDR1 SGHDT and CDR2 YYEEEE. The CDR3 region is CASSTKRGSTDTQYF. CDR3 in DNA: TGTGCCAGCAGCACCAAGCGGGGGAGCACAGATACGCAGTATTTT.

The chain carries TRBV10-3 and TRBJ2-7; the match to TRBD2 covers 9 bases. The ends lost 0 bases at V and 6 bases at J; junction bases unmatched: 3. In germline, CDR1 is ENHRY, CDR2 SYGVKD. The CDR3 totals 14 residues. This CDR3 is CAISESSGGSEQYF. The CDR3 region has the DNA TGTGCCATCAGTGAGTCTAGCGGGGGATCCGAGCAGTACTTC.

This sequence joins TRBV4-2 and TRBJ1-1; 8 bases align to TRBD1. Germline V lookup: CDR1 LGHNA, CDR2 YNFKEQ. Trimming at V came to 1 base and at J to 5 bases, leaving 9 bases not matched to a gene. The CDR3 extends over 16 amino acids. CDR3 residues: CASSQGLRGRGTEAFF. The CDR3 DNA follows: TGTGCCAGCAGCCAAGGTCTCAGGGGGCGGGGGACTGAAGCTTTCTTT.

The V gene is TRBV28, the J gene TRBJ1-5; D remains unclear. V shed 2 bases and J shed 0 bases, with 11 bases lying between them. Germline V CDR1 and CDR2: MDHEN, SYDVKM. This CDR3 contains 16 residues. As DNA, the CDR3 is TGTGCCAGCAGTTTAGGGCCGGGAACTAGCAATCAGCCCCAGCATTTT. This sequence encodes CASSLGPGTSNQPQHF. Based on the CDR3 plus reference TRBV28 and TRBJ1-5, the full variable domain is DVKVTQSSRYLVKRTGEKVFLECVQDMDHENMFWYRQDPGLGLRLIYFSYDVKMKEKGDIPEGYSVSREKKERFSLILESASTNQTSMYLCASSLGPGTSNQPQHFGDGTRLSIL.

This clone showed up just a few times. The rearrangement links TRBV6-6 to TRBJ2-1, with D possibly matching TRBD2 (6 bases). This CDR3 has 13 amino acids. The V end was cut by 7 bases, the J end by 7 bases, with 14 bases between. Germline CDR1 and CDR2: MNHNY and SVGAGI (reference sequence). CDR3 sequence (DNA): TGTGCCAGCATCCGCCCGGGGGAGAATGAGCAGTTCTTC. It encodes CASIRPGENEQFF.

CDR3: CASSRQGLLLAETQYF. The CDR3 DNA follows: TGTGCCAGCAGTAGACAGGGTCTCCTGCTGGCAGAGACCCAGTACTTC. The chain joins TRBV2 to TRBJ2-5; the match to TRBD1 covers 7 bases. The V segment lost 5 bases and the J segment 4 bases; nucleotides outside the gene matches: 13. Germline loops: CDR1 SNHLY, CDR2 FYNNEI. The CDR3 length is 16 residues.

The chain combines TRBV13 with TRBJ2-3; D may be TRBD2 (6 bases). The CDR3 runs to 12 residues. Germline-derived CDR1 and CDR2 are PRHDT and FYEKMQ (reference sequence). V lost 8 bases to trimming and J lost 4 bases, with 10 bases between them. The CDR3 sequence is CASSTRSDTQYF. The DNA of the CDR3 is TGTGCCAGCTCGACTAGGTCAGATACGCAGTATTTT.

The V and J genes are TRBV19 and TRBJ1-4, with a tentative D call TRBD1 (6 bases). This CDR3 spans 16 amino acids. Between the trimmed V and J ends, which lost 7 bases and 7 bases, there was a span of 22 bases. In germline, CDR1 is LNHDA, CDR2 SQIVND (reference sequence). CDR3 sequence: CASTPLRGGRGEKLFF. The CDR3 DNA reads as TGTGCCAGTACCCCCTTAAGGGGGGGTCGAGGTGAAAAACTGTTTTTT.

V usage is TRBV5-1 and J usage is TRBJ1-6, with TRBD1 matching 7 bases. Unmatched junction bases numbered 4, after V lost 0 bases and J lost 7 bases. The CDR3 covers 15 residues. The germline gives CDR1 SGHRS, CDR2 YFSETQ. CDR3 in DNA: TGCGCCAGCAGCTTGGAGTCAGGGGGGAATTCACCCCTCCACTTT. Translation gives CASSLESGGNSPLHF.

CDR3 DNA: TGTGCCAGCAGTGAAGATCCTAGCCGAGAGACCCAGTACTTC. The encoded protein is CASSEDPSRETQYF. V usage is TRBV6-1 and J usage is TRBJ2-5; weak D call: TRBD2 (5 bases). CDR3 length equals 14 residues. In germline, CDR1 is MNHNS, CDR2 SASEGT. V was pared by 1 base and J by 4 bases, with 10 bases between.

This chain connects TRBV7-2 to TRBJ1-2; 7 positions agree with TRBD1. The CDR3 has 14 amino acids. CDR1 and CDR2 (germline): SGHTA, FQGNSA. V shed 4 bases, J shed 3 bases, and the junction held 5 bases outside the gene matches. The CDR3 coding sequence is TGTGCCAGCAGCTCCAGACAGGGTGACTATGGCTACACCTTC. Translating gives CASSSRQGDYGYTF.

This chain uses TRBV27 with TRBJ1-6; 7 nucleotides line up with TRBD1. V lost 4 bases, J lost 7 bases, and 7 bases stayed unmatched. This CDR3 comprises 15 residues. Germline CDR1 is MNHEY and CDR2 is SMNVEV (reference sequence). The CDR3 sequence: CASSSVAGGNSPLHF. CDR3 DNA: TGTGCCAGCAGTTCCGTGGCAGGGGGAAATTCACCCCTCCACTTT.

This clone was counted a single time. CDR3 residues: CASGRQPLGGYTF. CDR3 nucleotides: TGTGCCAGCGGCAGACAGCCACTTGGTGGCTACACCTTC. The V gene is TRBV5-6, the J gene TRBJ1-2, with a tentative D call TRBD1 (5 bases). The V gene's germline CDR1 is SGHDT and CDR2 YYEEEE. CDR3 length equals 13 residues. V lost 7 bases, J lost 7 bases, and 17 bases lay in between.

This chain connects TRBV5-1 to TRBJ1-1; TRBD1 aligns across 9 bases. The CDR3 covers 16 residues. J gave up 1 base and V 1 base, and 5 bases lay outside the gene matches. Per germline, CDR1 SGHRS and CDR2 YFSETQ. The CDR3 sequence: CASSLTGGWGNTEAFF. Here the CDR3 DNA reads TGCGCCAGCAGCTTGACAGGGGGCTGGGGGAACACTGAAGCTTTCTTT.

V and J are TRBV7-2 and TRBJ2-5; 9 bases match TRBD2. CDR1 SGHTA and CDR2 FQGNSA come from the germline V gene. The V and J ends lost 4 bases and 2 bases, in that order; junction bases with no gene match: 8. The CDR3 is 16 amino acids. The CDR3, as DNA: TGTGCCAGCAGCTCTATAGCGGGGGCCGTTCAAGAGACCCAGTACTTC. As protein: CASSSIAGAVQETQYF.

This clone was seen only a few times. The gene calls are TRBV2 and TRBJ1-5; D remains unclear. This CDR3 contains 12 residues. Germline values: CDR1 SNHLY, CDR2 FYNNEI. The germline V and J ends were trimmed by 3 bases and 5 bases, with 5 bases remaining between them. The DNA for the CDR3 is TGTGCCAGCAGTGATTCAGATCAGCCCCAGCATTTT. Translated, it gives CASSDSDQPQHF. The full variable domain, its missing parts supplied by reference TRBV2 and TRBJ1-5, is EPEVTQTPSHQVTQMGQEVILRCVPISNHLYFYWYRQILGQKVEFLVSFYNNEISEKSEIFDDQFSVERPDGSNFTLKIRSTKLEDSAMYFCASSDSDQPQHFGDGTRLSIL.

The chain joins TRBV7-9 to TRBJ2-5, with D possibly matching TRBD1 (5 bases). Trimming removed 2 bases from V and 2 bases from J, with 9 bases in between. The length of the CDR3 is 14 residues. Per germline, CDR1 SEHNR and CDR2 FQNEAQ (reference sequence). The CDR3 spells CASSLLTEQETQYF. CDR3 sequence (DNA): TGTGCCAGCAGCTTATTGACAGAACAAGAGACCCAGTACTTC. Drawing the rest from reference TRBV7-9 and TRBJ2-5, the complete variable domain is DTGVSQNPRHKITKRGQNVTFRCDPISEHNRLYWYRQTLGQGPEFLTYFQNEAQLEKSRLLSDRFSAERPKGSFSTLEIQRTEQGDSAMYLCASSLLTEQETQYFGPGTRLLVL.

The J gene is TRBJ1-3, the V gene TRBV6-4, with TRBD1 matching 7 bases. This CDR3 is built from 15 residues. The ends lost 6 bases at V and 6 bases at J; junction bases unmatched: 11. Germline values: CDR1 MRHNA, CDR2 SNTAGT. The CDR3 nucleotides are TGTGCCAGCAGGGACAGGACTAAGGCAGAAAACACCATATATTTT. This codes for CASRDRTKAENTIYF.

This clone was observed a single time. CDR3 loop: CASSPRTGGAPDTQYF. Written as DNA, the CDR3 is TGCGCCAGCAGCCCCCGAACGGGCGGGGCCCCGGATACGCAGTATTTT. The gene calls are TRBV5-1 and TRBJ2-3; possibly TRBD2 for D (6 bases). This CDR3 has 16 amino acids. The V end was cut by 4 bases, the J end by 6 bases, with 21 bases between. Per germline, CDR1 SGHRS and CDR2 YFSETQ.

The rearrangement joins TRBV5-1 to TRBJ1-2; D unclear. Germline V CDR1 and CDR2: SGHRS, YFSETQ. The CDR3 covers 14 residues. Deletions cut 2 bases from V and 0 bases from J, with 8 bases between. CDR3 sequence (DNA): TGCGCCAGCAGCTTCGAGACTCCTAACTATGGCTACACCTTC. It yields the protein CASSFETPNYGYTF.

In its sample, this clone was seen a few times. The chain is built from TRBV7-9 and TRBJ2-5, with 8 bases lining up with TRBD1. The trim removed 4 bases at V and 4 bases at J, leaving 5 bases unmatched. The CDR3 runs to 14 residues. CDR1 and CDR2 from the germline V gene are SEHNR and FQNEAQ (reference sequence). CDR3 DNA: TGTGCCAGCAGCTCCACAGGGGGTTTAGAGACCCAGTACTTC. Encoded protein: CASSSTGGLETQYF.

The CDR3 coding sequence is TGCAGTGCTAGCAGAAACGAGCAGTACTTC. Encoded protein: CSASRNEQYF. V gene TRBV20-1 combines with J gene TRBJ2-7, with unresolved D. There are 10 residues in the CDR3. Per the germline V gene, CDR1 is DFQATT and CDR2 is SNEGSKA (reference sequence). V lost 3 bases and J 5 bases, leaving 5 bases between the germline ends.

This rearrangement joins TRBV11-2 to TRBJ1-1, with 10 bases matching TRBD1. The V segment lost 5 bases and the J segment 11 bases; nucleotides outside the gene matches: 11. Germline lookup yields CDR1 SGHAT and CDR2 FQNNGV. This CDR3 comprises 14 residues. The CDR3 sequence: CASSAGTGDFGAFF. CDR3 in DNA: TGTGCCAGCAGCGCCGGGACAGGGGACTTTGGGGCTTTCTTT.

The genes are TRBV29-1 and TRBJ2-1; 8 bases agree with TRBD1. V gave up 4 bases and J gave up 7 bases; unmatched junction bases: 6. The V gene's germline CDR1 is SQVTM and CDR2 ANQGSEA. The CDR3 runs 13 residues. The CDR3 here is CSVGGQGGNEQFF. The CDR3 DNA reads TGCAGCGTTGGAGGACAGGGTGGAAATGAGCAGTTCTTC.

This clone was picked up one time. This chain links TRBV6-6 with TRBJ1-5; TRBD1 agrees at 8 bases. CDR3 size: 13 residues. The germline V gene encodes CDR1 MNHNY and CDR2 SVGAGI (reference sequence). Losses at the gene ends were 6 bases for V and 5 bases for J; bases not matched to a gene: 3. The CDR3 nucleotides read TGTGCCAGCAGCTCACAGGGGGATCAGCCCCAGCATTTT. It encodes CASSSQGDQPQHF.

The CDR3 sequence is CASSLVSLQETQYF. The CDR3 nucleotides are TGCGCCAGCAGCTTGGTTTCCTTACAAGAGACCCAGTACTTC. The chain has TRBV5-1 and TRBJ2-5; D not certain. The CDR3 sequence is 14 residues long. Germline V gene sequence: CDR1 SGHRS, CDR2 YFSETQ. V shed 0 bases and J shed 2 bases, with 8 bases lying between them.

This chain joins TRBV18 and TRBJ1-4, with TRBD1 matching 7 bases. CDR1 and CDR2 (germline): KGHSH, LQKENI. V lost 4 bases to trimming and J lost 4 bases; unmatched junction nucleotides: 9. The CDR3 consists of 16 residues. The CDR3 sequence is CASSRQTAGGNEKLFF. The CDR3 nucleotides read TGTGCCAGCTCACGACAGACCGCAGGGGGTAATGAAAAACTGTTTTTT.